This is a list of T cell receptor beta chains from one sample in a study of CD8 T cells in Susac syndrome. Each CDR3 protein is one row after TCRdb ran MiXCR on the immunoSEQ multiplex PCR reads. The profile shows fewer than 350,000 distinct CDR3 sequences, about 92% of them singletons. The sequencing sample was made of CD4+ T cells from PBMCs. Every receptor here comes from a human donor with multiple sclerosis. Both conserved end residues are part of each CDR3. The D gene is left open where the match is weak. Rows may omit the clone size; those that give it use once, few, many or a size class.

TRBJ2-3 TRBD2 . TRBV6-5 CASSYSTAGVTWGTQYF TGTGCCAGCAGTTACTCGACTGCGGGGGTCACGTGGGGTACGCAGTATTTT
TRBJ2-1 . few TRBV7-9 CASSPSLGLGNEQFF TGTGCCAGCAGCCCTTCGTTAGGTCTGGGTAATGAGCAGTTCTTC
TRBJ2-7 TRBD1 . TRBV20-1 CSAITGTGAYEQYF TGCAGTGCTATTACCGGGACAGGGGCCTACGAGCAGTACTTC
TRBJ2-7 . . TRBV20-1 CSARRAGSYEQYF TGCAGTGCCCGGCGAGCGGGTTCCTACGAGCAGTACTTC
TRBJ2-2 . . TRBV7-3 CASSLVASTNTGELFF TGTGCCAGCAGCTTGGTAGCGAGTACGAACACCGGGGAGCTGTTTTTT
TRBJ2-3 . . TRBV7-9 CASSLEGNTQYF TGTGCCAGCAGCTTAGAAGGCAATACGCAGTATTTT
TRBJ2-3 . . TRBV5-1 CASSLEGFTDTQYF TGCGCCAGCAGCTTGGAGGGCTTCACAGATACGCAGTATTTT
TRBJ1-1 TRBD1 . TRBV2 CASSGSTGQDPLWRETEAFF TGTGCCAGCAGTGGAAGTACCGGACAGGACCCTTTGTGGAGAGAGACTGAAGCTTTCTTT
TRBJ2-7 . . TRBV7-9 CASSLGLANYEQYF TGTGCCAGCAGCTTAGGCCTAGCGAACTACGAGCAGTACTTC
TRBJ2-3 TRBD1 . TRBV7-2 CASSLKQGARSTDTQYF TGTGCCAGCAGCTTGAAACAGGGGGCTCGTTCCACAGATACGCAGTATTTT
TRBJ1-5 . . TRBV7-2 CASSPQGLSNQPQHF TGTGCCAGCAGCCCGCAGGGTCTCAGCAATCAGCCCCAGCATTTT
TRBJ2-1 TRBD2 . TRBV29-1 CSVVAPGLADYNEQFF TGCAGCGTTGTGGCCCCGGGACTAGCAGATTACAATGAGCAGTTCTTC
TRBJ2-7 . . TRBV29-1 CSVGWGSPAYEQYF TGCAGCGTTGGTTGGGGGTCCCCCGCTTACGAGCAGTACTTC
TRBJ2-7 . few TRBV29-1 CSVEVTQGSEQYF TGCAGCGTTGAAGTCACTCAGGGGAGCGAGCAGTACTTC
TRBJ2-1 TRBD1 . TRBV2 CASSVQGATYNEQFF TGTGCCAGCAGTGTGCAGGGGGCTACCTACAATGAGCAGTTCTTC
TRBJ2-5 TRBD1 . TRBV2 CASSDEAGGWETQYF TGTGCCAGCAGTGATGAAGCAGGGGGCTGGGAGACCCAGTACTTC
TRBJ2-1 . . TRBV29-1 CSVDLDPFF TGCAGCGTTGATCTAGATCCGTTCTTC
TRBJ1-6 TRBD1 . TRBV10-2 CATRTGENSPLHF TGCGCCACCCGGACAGGGGAGAATTCACCCCTCCACTTT
TRBJ2-7 . . TRBV15 CATSRVGNQAAEQYF TGTGCCACCAGCAGGGTGGGGAACCAAGCTGCCGAGCAGTACTTC
TRBJ1-2 . . TRBV7-6 CASSLVGPGYGYTF TGTGCCAGCAGCTTAGTTGGACCGGGGTATGGCTACACCTTC
TRBJ2-7 . once TRBV6-2/TRBV6-3 CASSFPAYEQYF TGTGCCAGCAGCTTTCCAGCCTACGAGCAGTACTTC
TRBJ1-2 . once TRBV2 CASSDPSLYGYTF TGTGCCAGCAGTGACCCCAGTCTCTATGGCTACACCTTC
TRBJ2-7 . . TRBV27 CASSKLTGFSTSYEQYF TGTGCCAGCAGCAAATTAACAGGGTTTTCGACCTCCTACGAGCAGTACTTC
TRBJ2-5 TRBD1 . TRBV5-4 CASSSLRGLQETQYF TGTGCCAGCAGCTCGCTCAGGGGGCTACAAGAGACCCAGTACTTC
TRBJ2-2 TRBD2 . TRBV19 CASSTSGRAGTGELFF TGTGCCAGTAGTACTAGCGGGAGGGCCGGTACCGGGGAGCTGTTTTTT
TRBJ1-5 TRBD1 . TRBV20-1 CSAGAFGQANQPQHF TGCAGTGCCGGTGCCTTTGGACAGGCCAATCAGCCCCAGCATTTT
TRBJ1-1 . . TRBV29-1 CSVGAPGNTEAFF TGCAGCGTTGGGGCACCTGGGAACACTGAAGCTTTCTTT
TRBJ2-2 TRBD1 . TRBV23-1 CASTPGDRDTGELFF TGCGCCAGCACCCCGGGGGACAGGGACACCGGGGAGCTGTTTTTT
TRBJ1-1 . . TRBV18 CASSPPQGMNTEAFF TGTGCCAGCTCACCACCTCAGGGTATGAACACTGAAGCTTTCTTT
TRBJ2-2 TRBD2 . TRBV6-2/TRBV6-3 CASSDLAGSNTGELFF TGTGCCAGCAGTGATCTAGCGGGATCAAACACCGGGGAGCTGTTTTTT
TRBJ2-5 . . TRBV20-1 CSARVDPKETQYF TGCAGTGCTAGGGTCGATCCCAAAGAGACCCAGTACTTC
TRBJ2-2 . once TRBV27 CASSLGLASGLAGELFF TGTGCCAGCAGTTTAGGGCTAGCGTCGGGCCTGGCGGGGGAGCTGTTTTTT
TRBJ2-2 . . TRBV6-1 CASRRTGGDRELFF TGTGCCAGCAGAAGGACAGGAGGGGACCGGGAGCTGTTTTTT
TRBJ2-7 . . TRBV12-3/TRBV12-4 CASSLRQGHEQYF TGTGCCAGCAGTTTACGGCAGGGCCACGAGCAGTACTTC
TRBJ1-2 TRBD1 few TRBV5-1 CASSRQGLEGYTF TGCGCCAGCAGCCGACAGGGCTTGGAGGGCTACACCTTC
TRBJ2-5 . . TRBV3-1 CASSLWTGETQYF TGTGCCAGCAGCCTCTGGACTGGGGAGACCCAGTACTTC
TRBJ2-6 TRBD2 . TRBV2 CASSRGRSSGANVLTF TGTGCCAGCAGCCGCGGGAGGAGCTCTGGGGCCAACGTCCTGACTTTC
TRBJ2-5 . . TRBV7-2 CASSFRGQETQYF TGTGCCAGCAGTTTCAGAGGGCAAGAGACCCAGTACTTC
TRBJ2-1 . . TRBV9 CASSVGGSGFYNEQFF TGTGCCAGCAGCGTAGGAGGTAGCGGTTTCTACAATGAGCAGTTCTTC
TRBJ1-5 TRBD1 . TRBV20-1 CSARAGQGSQPQHF TGCAGTGCTAGAGCAGGACAGGGCAGCCAGCCCCAGCATTTT
TRBJ2-3 . . TRBV12-5 CASGPPGSGFTDTQYF TGTGCTAGTGGCCCCCCGGGAAGCGGATTTACAGATACGCAGTATTTT
TRBJ2-1 . once TRBV6-2/TRBV6-3 CASSNLGYNEQFF TGTGCCAGCAGCAACCTAGGGTACAATGAGCAGTTCTTC
TRBJ1-2 . . TRBV9 CASSASPGYGYTF TGTGCCAGCAGTGCCAGCCCGGGCTATGGCTACACCTTC
TRBJ1-6 TRBD1 . TRBV7-8 CASSGTGGSPLHF TGTGCCAGCAGCGGGACAGGAGGTTCACCCCTCCACTTT
TRBJ2-2 TRBD1 . TRBV2 CASSVEGADTGELFF TGTGCCAGCAGTGTCGAGGGGGCCGACACCGGGGAGCTGTTTTTT
TRBJ1-2 . . TRBV20-1 CSAWAAVFYGYTF TGCAGTGCTTGGGCAGCGGTTTTCTATGGCTACACCTTC
TRBJ1-5 TRBD1 . TRBV4-1 CASSQFSGGSGQPQHF TGCGCCAGCAGCCAATTTTCAGGGGGCAGTGGGCAGCCCCAGCATTTT
TRBJ2-7 TRBD2 . TRBV7-2 CASSFGQRGSSYEQYF TGTGCCAGCAGCTTCGGTCAGCGGGGCAGCTCCTACGAGCAGTACTTC
TRBJ2-7 TRBD2 . TRBV6-2/TRBV6-3 CASSYRSGAGYEQYF TGTGCCAGCAGTTACAGGTCGGGAGCGGGGTACGAGCAGTACTTC
TRBJ2-7 . . TRBV5-6 CASSLGFVAPNSYEQYF TGTGCCAGCAGCTTGGGGTTCGTAGCTCCGAACTCCTACGAGCAGTACTTC
TRBJ2-5 TRBD1 . TRBV7-6 CASSTGTAETQYF TGTGCCAGCAGCACTGGGACAGCAGAGACCCAGTACTTC
TRBJ2-3 TRBD2 . TRBV30 CAWRGLAGGYF TGTGCCTGGAGGGGACTGGCGGGGGGGTATTTT